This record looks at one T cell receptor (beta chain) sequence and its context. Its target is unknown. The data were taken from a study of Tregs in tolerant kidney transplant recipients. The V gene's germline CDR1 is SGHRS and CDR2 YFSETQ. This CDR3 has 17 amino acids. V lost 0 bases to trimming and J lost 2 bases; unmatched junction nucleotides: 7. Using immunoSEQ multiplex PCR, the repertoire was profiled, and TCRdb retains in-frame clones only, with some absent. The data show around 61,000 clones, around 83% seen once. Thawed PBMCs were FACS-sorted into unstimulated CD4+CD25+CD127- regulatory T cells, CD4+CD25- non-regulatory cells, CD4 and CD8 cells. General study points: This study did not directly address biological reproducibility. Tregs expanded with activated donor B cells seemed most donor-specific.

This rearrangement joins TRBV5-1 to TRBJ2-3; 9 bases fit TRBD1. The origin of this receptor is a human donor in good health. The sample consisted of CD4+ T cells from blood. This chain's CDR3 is CASSLVPGQGPTDTQYF. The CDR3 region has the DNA TGCGCCAGCAGCTTGGTCCCGGGACAGGGACCCACAGATACGCAGTATTTT.